This T cell receptor (beta chain) was identified during a study of Graves' ophthalmopathy and Graves' hyperthyroidism. Background on the study: Investigators collected peripheral blood at initial diagnosis, before any treatment was given. Study observations and caveats: Appearing in blood as well were most expanded thyroid clonotypes above 0.001 frequency. Classification of ophthalmopathy versus stable hyperthyroidism by a 13-signature model yielded roughly 86% sensitivity and around 76% specificity.

Amplification of the TCR beta CDR3 regions used RNA transcripts (as template). Second-round multiplex PCR followed a first-round RT-PCR using HTBI primers. TCRdb passed the multiplex PCR reads through MiXCR, listing each CDR3 protein once. Of hundreds of thousands of distinct CDR3 sequences in the sample, over 40% were seen once. This clonotype was seen ten or more times. No antigen is known for it. Reliance was placed on clinical symptoms, serum thyroxine, TRAb, thyroid ultrasound and orbital computed tomography for diagnosis. Sequenced sample: peripheral blood. This receptor was obtained from an adult man with Graves' ophthalmopathy.

CDR3: CASSDKNQPQHF. The CDR3 DNA sequence: TGTGCCAGCAGTGATAAGAATCAGCCCCAGCATTTT. This chain links TRBV6-4 with TRBJ1-5, with D uncertain. The V end was cut by 3 bases, the J end by 4 bases, with 4 bases between. Looked up from germline, CDR1 is MRHNA and CDR2 is SNTAGT. The length of the CDR3 is 12 residues.